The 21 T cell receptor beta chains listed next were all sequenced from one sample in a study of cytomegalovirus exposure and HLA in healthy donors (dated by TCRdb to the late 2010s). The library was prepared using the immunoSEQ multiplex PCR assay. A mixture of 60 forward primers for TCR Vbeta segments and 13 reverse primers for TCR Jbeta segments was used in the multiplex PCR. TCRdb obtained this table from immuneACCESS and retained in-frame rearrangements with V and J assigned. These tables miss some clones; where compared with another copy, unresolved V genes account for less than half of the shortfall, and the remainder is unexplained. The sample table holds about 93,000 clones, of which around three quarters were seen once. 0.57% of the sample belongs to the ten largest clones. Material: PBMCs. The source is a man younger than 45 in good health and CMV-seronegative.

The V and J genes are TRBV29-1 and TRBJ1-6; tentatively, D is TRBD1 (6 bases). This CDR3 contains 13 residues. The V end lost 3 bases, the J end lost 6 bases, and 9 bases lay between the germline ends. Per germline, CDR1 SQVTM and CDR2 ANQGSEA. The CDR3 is CSVETGPNSPLHF. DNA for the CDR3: TGCAGCGTTGAGACAGGCCCTAATTCACCCCTCCACTTT.

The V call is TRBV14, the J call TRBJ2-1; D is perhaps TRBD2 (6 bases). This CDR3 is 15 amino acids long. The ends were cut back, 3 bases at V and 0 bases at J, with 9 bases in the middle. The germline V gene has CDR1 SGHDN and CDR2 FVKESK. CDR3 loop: CASSQRGFSYNEQFF. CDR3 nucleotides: TGTGCCAGCAGCCAGCGGGGTTTCTCCTACAATGAGCAGTTCTTC.

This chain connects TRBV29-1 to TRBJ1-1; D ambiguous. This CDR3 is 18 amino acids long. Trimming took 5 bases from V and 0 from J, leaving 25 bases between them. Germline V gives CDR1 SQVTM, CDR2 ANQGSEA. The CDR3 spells CSVRLVGGLPGMNTEAFF. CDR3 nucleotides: TGCAGCGTTCGCTTGGTCGGAGGACTCCCGGGTATGAACACTGAAGCTTTCTTT.

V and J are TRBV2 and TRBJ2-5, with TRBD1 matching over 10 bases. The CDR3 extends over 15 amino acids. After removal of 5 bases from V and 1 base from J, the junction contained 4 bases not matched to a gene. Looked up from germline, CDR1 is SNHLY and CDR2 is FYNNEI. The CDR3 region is CASSLDRGPQETQYF. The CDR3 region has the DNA TGTGCCAGCAGTTTAGACAGGGGGCCCCAAGAGACCCAGTACTTC.

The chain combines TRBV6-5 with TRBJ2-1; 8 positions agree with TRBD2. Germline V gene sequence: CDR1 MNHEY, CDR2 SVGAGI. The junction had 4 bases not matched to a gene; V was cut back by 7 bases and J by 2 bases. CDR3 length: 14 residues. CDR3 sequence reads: CASKSGGAYNEQFF. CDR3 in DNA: TGTGCCAGCAAATCCGGGGGGGCCTACAATGAGCAGTTCTTC.

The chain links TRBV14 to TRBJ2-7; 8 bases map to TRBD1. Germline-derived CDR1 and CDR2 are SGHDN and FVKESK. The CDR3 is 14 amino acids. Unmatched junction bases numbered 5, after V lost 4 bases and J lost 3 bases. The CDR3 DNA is TGTGCCAGCAGCCTCGGACAGGGAAGCTACGAGCAGTACTTC. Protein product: CASSLGQGSYEQYF.

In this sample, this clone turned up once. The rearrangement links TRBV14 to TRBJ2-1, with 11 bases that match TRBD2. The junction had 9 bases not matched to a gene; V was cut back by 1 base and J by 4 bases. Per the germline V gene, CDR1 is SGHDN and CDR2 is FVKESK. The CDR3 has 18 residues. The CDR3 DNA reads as TGTGCCAGCAGCCAAGTCGCTAGCGGGGGGTTTTCTTACAATGAGCAGTTCTTC. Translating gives CASSQVASGGFSYNEQFF.

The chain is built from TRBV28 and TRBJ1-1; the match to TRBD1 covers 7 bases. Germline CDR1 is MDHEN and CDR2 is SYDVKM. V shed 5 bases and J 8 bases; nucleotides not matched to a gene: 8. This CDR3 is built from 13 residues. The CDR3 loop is CASSMTGLREAFF. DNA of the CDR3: TGTGCCAGCAGTATGACAGGGCTCAGAGAAGCTTTCTTT.

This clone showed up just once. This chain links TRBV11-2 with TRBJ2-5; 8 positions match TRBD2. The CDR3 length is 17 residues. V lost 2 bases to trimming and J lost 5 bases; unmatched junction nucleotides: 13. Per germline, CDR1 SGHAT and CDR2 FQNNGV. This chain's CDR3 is CASSLSLYSGSRETQYF. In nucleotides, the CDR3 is TGTGCCAGCAGCTTATCCCTATACAGCGGGAGCCGCGAGACCCAGTACTTC. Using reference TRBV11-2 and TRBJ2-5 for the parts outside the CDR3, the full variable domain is EAGVAQSPRYKIIEKRQSVAFWCNPISGHATLYWYQQILGQGPKLLIQFQNNGVVDDSQLPKDRFSAERLKGVDSTLKIQPAKLEDSAVYLCASSLSLYSGSRETQYFGPGTRLLVL.

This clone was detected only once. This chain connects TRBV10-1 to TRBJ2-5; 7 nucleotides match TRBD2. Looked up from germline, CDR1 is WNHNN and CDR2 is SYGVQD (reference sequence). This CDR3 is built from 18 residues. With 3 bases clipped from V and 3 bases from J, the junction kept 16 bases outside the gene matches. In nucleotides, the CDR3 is TGCGCCAGCAGTGATGGGACTACGAAAACGAAAAAGAAAGAGACCCAGTACTTC. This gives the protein CASSDGTTKTKKKETQYF.

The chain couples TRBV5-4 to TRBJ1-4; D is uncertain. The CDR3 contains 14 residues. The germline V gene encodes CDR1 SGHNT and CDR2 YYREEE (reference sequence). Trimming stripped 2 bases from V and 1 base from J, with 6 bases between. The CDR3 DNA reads TGTGCCAGCAGCTTAGCAGGAACTAATGAAAAACTGTTTTTT. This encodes CASSLAGTNEKLFF.

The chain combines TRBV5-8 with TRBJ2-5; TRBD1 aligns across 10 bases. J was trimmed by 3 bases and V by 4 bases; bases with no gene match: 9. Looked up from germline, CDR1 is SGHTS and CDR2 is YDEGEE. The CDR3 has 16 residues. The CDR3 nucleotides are TGTGCCAGCAGCCACTCCGACAGGGGGCTGAAAGAGACCCAGTACTTC. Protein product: CASSHSDRGLKETQYF.

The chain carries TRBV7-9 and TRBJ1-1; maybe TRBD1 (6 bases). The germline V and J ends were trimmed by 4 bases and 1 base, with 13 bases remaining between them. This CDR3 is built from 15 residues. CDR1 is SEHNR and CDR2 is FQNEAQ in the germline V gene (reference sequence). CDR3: CASSSLGGANTEAFF. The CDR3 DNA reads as TGTGCCAGCAGCTCCCTCGGGGGGGCGAACACTGAAGCTTTCTTT.

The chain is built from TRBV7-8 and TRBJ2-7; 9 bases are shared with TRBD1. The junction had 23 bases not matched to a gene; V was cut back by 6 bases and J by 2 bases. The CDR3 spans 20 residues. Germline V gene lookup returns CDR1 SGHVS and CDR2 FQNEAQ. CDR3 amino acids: CASSRLQGASIAKRTYEQYF. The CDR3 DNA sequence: TGTGCCAGCAGTCGATTACAGGGGGCCTCAATCGCTAAACGAACCTACGAGCAGTACTTC.

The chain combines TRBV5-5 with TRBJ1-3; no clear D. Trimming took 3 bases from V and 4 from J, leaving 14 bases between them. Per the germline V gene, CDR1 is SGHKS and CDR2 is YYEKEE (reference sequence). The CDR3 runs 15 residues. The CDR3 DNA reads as TGTGCCAGCAGCTCCGCCGCCGACATCGGAAACACCATATATTTT. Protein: CASSSAADIGNTIYF.

This CDR3 reads CASSLQGDTDTQYF. Written as DNA, the CDR3 is TGTGCCAGCAGCCTACAGGGGGATACAGATACGCAGTATTTT. The gene calls are TRBV11-2 and TRBJ2-3; 8 bases match TRBD1. In germline, CDR1 is SGHAT, CDR2 FQNNGV. The CDR3 is made up of 14 amino acids. J was trimmed by 3 bases and V by 5 bases; bases with no gene match: 4.

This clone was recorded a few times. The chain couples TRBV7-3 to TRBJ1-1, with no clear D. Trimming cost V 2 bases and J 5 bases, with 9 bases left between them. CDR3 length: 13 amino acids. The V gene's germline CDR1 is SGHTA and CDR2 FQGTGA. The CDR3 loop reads CASSLSGSTEAFF. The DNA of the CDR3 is TGTGCCAGCAGCTTATCGGGTAGTACTGAAGCTTTCTTT.

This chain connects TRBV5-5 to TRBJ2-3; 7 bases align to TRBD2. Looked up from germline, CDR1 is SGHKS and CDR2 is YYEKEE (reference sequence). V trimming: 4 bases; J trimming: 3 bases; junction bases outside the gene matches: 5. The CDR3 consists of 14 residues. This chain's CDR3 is CASSSPGGTDTQYF. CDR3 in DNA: TGTGCCAGCAGCAGCCCCGGGGGGACAGATACGCAGTATTTT. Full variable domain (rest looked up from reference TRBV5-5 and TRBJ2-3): DAGVTQSPTHLIKTRGQQVTLRCSPISGHKSVSWYQQVLGQGPQFIFQYYEKEERGRGNFPDRFSARQFPNYSSELNVNALLLGDSALYLCASSSPGGTDTQYFGPGTRLTVL.

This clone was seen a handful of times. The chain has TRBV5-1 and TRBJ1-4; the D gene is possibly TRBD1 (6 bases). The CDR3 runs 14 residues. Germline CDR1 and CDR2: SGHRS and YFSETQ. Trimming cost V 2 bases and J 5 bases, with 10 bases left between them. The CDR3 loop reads CASSLGDKNEKLFF. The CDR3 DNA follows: TGCGCCAGCAGCTTAGGGGACAAGAATGAAAAACTGTTTTTT.

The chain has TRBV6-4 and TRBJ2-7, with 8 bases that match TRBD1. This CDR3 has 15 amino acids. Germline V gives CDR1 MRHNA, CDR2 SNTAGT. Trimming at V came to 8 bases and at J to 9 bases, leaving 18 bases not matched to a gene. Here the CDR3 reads CASHRSAQGAMWQYF. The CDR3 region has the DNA TGTGCCAGCCATCGATCCGCCCAGGGGGCAATGTGGCAGTACTTC.

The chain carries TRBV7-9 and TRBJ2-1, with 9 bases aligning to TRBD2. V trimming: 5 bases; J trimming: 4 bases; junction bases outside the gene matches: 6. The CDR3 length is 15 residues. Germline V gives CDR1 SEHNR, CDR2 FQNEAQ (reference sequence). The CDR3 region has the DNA TGTGCCAGCAGCGCCGGACTAGCGACATACAATGAGCAGTTCTTC. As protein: CASSAGLATYNEQFF.